These T cell receptor beta chains were read from a single sample in a study of regulatory T cells in long-lasting Graves disease. Via MiXCR, TCRdb re-called the multiplex PCR reads, giving one row per CDR3 protein. This sample has about half a million distinct CDR3 sequences, with about 11% found just once. These same data were also listed under a study on T cells in Graves' hyperthyroidism and ophthalmopathy.

The specimen was peripheral blood mononuclear cells (PBMCs), collected at new diagnosis, from a patient treated with antithyroid drugs. The receptors originated from a woman aged 30 to 39 with Graves disease. The conserved cysteine and the conserved F or W are not part of the CDR3 here. Fields, in order: CDR3 protein, V gene, J gene, clone size. Size is omitted from some rows. Given values are once, few, many or a class for expanded clones.

ASSEQGENYGYT	TRBV18	TRBJ1-2	-
ASSPDRDNSPLH	TRBV12-3/TRBV12-4	TRBJ1-6	-
ASSSAEATSGNTIY	TRBV7-9	TRBJ1-3	-
ASSLVISRDRNTGELF	TRBV7-9	TRBJ2-2	many
ASSQEREEWRPQH	TRBV14	TRBJ1-5	-
ASSLLRDAEDISPLH	TRBV27	TRBJ1-6	many
ASSLRAGREQY	TRBV7-3	TRBJ2-7	many
ASSDPRLAEGADTQY	TRBV2	TRBJ2-3	many
ASSLQRTDTQY	TRBV7-2	TRBJ2-3	many
ASSPRLAGGYEQF	TRBV13	TRBJ2-1	-
ATGRGLAGGSSYNEQF	TRBV19	TRBJ2-1	many
ASSPPLRDTEAF	TRBV5-5	TRBJ1-1	many
ASSPGQGVNTEAF	TRBV18	TRBJ1-1	many
ASSEARWTMQY	TRBV2	TRBJ2-3	-
SAGGLAASYEQY	TRBV20-1	TRBJ2-7	many
ASRETLNTEAF	TRBV19	TRBJ1-1	many
ASSFDLSASYEQY	TRBV27	TRBJ2-7	many
AGQPRLGPIQY	TRBV28	TRBJ2-4	many
ASSSGTVYGYT	TRBV5-1	TRBJ1-2	many
ASSEGARGTEAF	TRBV9	TRBJ1-1	many
SARVSSYNSPLH	TRBV20-1	TRBJ1-6	many
ASSLQGLGTEAF	TRBV2	TRBJ1-1	many
ASHGTTERTYEQY	TRBV6-2/TRBV6-3	TRBJ2-7	many
ASSLVGSSATGELF	TRBV5-5	TRBJ2-2	few
ATSRDIYSGANVLT	TRBV15	TRBJ2-6	many
ASSESMGSLDTQY	TRBV10-2	TRBJ2-3	-
SARDRTLNTEAF	TRBV20-1	TRBJ1-1	many
ASSAPWGGYGYT	TRBV19	TRBJ1-2	many
ASSLGSSSSDSYNEQF	TRBV7-8	TRBJ2-1	many
ASSLGGAVSFNEQY	TRBV28	TRBJ2-7	-
ASSSGEGEQF	TRBV3-1	TRBJ2-1	once
ASTRTGETGELF	TRBV11-3	TRBJ2-2	few
ASRAGLINPREQY	TRBV5-5	TRBJ2-7	few
ASSLAGVVTGELF	TRBV27	TRBJ2-2	few
SAKNSGRAGEQY	TRBV20-1	TRBJ2-7	many
AWSVRTVGGYT	TRBV30	TRBJ1-2	many
ASSLFGTSGKETQY	TRBV5-1	TRBJ2-5	many